The entry below gives a single T cell receptor (beta chain) sequence along with its context. Its antigen is still unknown. After removal of 3 bases from V and 6 bases from J, the junction contained 1 base not matched to a gene. This CDR3 region has 12 residues. CDR1 and CDR2 from the germline V gene are MDHEN and SYDVKM. Vbeta (60) and Jbeta (13) primers were used in the PCR. Method: immunoSEQ multiplex PCR; TCRdb's copy keeps in-frame clones and lacks some. The data hold 150,000 to 200,000 clones, with over 60% observed a single time. This sample stems from a study of cytomegalovirus exposure and HLA in healthy donors. General study findings and limits: Earlier analysis yielded a pattern in which most TCR beta V segments were productive about 90% or about 30% of the time.

The J gene is TRBJ1-2, the V gene TRBV28; TRBD1 matches 7 bases. Sequencing used PBMCs. The receptor was derived from a woman in her 50s in good health and CMV-seronegative. DNA for the CDR3: TGTGCCAGCAGTTTCAGGGGGAATGGCTACACCTTC. It translates to CASSFRGNGYTF.